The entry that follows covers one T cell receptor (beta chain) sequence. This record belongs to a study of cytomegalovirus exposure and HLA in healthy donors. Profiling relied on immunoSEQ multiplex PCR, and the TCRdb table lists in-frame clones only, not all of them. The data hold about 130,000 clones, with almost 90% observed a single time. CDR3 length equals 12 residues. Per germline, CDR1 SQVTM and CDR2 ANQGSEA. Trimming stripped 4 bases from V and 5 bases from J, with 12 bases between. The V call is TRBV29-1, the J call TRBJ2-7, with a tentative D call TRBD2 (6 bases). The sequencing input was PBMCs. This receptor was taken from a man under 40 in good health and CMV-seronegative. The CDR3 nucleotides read TGCAGCGTTGGTGCAGTAGCGGACGAGCAGTACTTC. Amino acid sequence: CSVGAVADEQYF.